This T cell receptor (beta chain) was captured by sequencing in a study of CD8 T cells in ankylosing spondylitis. Study outcomes and limitations: A motif in TCR beta, a set of eight highly homologous variants, appeared characteristic of ankylosing spondylitis blood.

With respect to this clonotype: Its antigen is not known.

In making TCR beta libraries, quantitative 5'-RACE with molecular barcodes was used. TCRdb itself ran the 5' RACE reads through MiXCR, one entry per CDR3 protein. The table lists more than 650,000 distinct CDR3 sequences, over 9.5% of them singletons. The V gene's germline CDR1 is SGHTA and CDR2 FQGNSA. V lost 3 bases and J lost 3, with 8 bases in between. This CDR3 region has 13 residues. The receptor was isolated from a male donor with ankylosing spondylitis. The J gene is TRBJ1-2, the V gene TRBV7-2; D gene ambiguous. Input material: blood, either unsorted or a sorted T cell fraction (not recorded which). The CDR3, as DNA: TGTGCCAGCAGCTTCACAGTGGACTATGGCTACACCTTC. Translated, it gives CASSFTVDYGYTF. The entire variable domain, with the rest obtained from reference TRBV7-2 and TRBJ1-2, is as follows: GAGVSQSPSNKVTEKGKDVELRCDPISGHTALYWYRQSLGQGLEFLIYFQGNSAPDKSGLPSDRFSAERTGGSVSTLTIQRTQQEDSAVYLCASSFTVDYGYTFGSGTRLTVV.